The T cell receptor (beta chain) under discussion was sequenced for a study of control samples from healthy donors and cancer patients (dated by TCRdb to about 2020). Inclusive of the bounding cysteine and phenylalanine, the CDR3 is 18 residues long. This entry keeps only the CDR3 DNA: 54 bases, framed from base 1. Deletion took 1 base off V and 0 bases off J, with a span of 13 bases between the germline ends. Based on the germline V gene (reference sequence), the CDR1 and CDR2 sequences are LGHDT and YNNKEL. The library was prepared using the immunoSEQ multiplex PCR assay. Here the immuneACCESS table is served through TCRdb, limited to in-frame sequences with V and J called. Missing clones are a known gap in these copies; in checked studies unresolved V genes cover under half, and the rest lacks a known reason. Here the sample has 90,000 to 100,000 clones; roughly 83% occur a single time. The top ten constitute about 10% of the sample.

With respect to this clone: Its antigen is unknown. Base quality data are lacking; no much larger clone is found one base away.

Sequencing used blood. This TCR was recovered from a woman aged 25 to 39 in good health. The chain was built from TRBV3-1 (or the pseudogene TRBV3-2) and TRBJ2-6; the D gene is possibly TRBD1 or TRBD2, each agreeing over 5 bases. The CDR3 loop reads CASSQVHGGSSGANVLTF. The sequenced DNA: TGTGCCAGCAGCCAAGTACATGGGGGAAGCTCTGGGGCCAACGTCCTGACTTTC.